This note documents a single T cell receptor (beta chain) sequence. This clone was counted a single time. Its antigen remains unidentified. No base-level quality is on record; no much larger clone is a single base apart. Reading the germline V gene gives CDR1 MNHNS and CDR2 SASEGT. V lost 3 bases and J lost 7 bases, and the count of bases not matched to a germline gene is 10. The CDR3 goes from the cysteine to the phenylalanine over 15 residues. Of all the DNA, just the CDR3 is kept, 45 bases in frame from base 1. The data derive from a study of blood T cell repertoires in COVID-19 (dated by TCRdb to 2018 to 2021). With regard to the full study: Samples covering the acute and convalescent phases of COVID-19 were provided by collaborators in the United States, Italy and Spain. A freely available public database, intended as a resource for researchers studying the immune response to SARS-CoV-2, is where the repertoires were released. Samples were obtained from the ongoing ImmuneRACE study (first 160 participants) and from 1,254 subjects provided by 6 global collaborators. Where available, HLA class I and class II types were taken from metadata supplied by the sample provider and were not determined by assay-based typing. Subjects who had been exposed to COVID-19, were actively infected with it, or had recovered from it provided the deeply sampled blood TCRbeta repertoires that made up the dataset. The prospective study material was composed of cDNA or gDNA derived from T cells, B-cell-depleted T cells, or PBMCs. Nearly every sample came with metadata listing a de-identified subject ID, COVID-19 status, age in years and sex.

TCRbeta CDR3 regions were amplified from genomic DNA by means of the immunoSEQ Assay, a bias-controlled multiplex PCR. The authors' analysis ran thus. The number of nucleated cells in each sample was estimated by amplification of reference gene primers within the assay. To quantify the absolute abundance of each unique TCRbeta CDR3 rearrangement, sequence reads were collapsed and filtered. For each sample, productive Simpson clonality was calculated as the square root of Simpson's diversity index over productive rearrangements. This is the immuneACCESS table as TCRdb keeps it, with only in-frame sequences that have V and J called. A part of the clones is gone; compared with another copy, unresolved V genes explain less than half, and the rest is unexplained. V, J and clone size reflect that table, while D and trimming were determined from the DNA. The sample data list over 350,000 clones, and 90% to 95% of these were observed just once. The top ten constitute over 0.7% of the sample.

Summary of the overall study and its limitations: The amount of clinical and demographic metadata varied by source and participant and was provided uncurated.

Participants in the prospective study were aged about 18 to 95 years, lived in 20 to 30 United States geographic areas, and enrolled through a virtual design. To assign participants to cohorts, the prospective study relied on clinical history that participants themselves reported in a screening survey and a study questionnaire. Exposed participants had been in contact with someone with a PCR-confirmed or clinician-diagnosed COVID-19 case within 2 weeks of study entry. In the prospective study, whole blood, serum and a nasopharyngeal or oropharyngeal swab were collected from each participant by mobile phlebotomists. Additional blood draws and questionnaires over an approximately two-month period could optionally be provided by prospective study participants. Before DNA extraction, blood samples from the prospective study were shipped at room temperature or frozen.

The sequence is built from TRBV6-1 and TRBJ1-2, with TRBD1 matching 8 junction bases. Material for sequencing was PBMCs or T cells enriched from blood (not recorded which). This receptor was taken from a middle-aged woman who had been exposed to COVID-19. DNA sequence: TGTGCCAGCAGTGAGTCGGACAGGGTTTTTTCTGGCTACACCTTC. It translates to CASSESDRVFSGYTF.